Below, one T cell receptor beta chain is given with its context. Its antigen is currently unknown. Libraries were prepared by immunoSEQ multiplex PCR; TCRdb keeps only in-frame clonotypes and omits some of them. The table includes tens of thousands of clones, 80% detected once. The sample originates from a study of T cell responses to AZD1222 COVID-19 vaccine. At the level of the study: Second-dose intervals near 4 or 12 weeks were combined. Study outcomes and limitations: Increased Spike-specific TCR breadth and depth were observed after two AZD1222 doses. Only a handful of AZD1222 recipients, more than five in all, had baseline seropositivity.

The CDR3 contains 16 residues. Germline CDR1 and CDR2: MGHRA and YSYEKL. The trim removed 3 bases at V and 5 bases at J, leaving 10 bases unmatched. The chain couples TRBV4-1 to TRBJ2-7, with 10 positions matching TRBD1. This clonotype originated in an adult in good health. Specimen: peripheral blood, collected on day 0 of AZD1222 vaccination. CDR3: CASSQFLGTGVHEQYF. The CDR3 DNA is TGCGCCAGCAGCCAGTTCCTCGGGACAGGGGTCCACGAGCAGTACTTC.